Below are 11 T cell receptor beta chains sequenced from a single sample in a study of OX40 agonist ivuxolimab in advanced cancers. The method was immunoSEQ multiplex PCR; TCRdb's version includes in-frame clones alone and lacks a portion of them. Here the sample spans some 65,000 clones, about nine tenths being singletons. The sample in question was CD4+ or CD8+ T cells sorted from blood, obtained in a trial of the OX40 agonist ivuxolimab. The receptors originated from an adult with an advanced solid tumor such as melanoma, head and neck, liver or kidney cancer.

This rearrangement joins TRBV6-6 to TRBJ1-5; possible D gene TRBD1, 6 bases. This CDR3 has 14 residues. V was pared by 3 bases and J by 8 bases, with 14 bases between. The germline V gene encodes CDR1 MNHNY and CDR2 SVGAGI (reference sequence). CDR3: CASSYSQGLEPQHF. CDR3 in DNA: TGTGCCAGCAGTTATTCACAGGGTCTGGAGCCCCAGCATTTT.

This chain joins TRBV7-6 and TRBJ1-2; TRBD1 is a possible D gene (5 bases). Germline V lookup: CDR1 SGHVS, CDR2 FNYEAQ. V was cut by 5 bases and J by 1 base, with 14 bases left in between. CDR3 size: 15 residues. CDR3 protein: CASSLPGHYNYGYTF. CDR3 DNA: TGTGCCAGCAGCCTACCTGGACACTATAACTATGGCTACACCTTC.

This clone was detected only a few times. The rearrangement uses TRBV30 and TRBJ1-6; D perhaps matches TRBD1 (5 bases). Germline assignment: CDR1 GTSNPN and CDR2 SVGIG (reference sequence). V was cut by 3 bases and J by 7 bases, with 16 bases left in between. The CDR3 runs 15 residues. The DNA of the CDR3 is TGTGCCTGGAGCAGCAGGAACAGGATGAATTCACCCCTCCACTTT. Translated: CAWSSRNRMNSPLHF.

The chain is built from TRBV11-2 and TRBJ1-3; D is unresolved. CDR3 size: 13 residues. V shed 3 bases and J shed 6 bases, with 9 bases lying between them. Germline V gene data show CDR1 as SGHAT and CDR2 as FQNNGV. In nucleotides, the CDR3 is TGTGCCAGCAGCTTTGGACGGAAAAACACCATATATTTT. This gives the protein CASSFGRKNTIYF.

V gene TRBV6-6 combines with J gene TRBJ1-2; 8 nucleotides line up with TRBD1. This CDR3 has 16 residues. Trimming cost V 7 bases and J 7 bases; bases outside gene matches: 17. Germline V gives CDR1 MNHNY, CDR2 SVGAGI (reference sequence). The DNA for the CDR3 is TGTGCCAGCACCGAACGGGGGCAGGGGGCCCGTCCTGGCTACACCTTC. Protein: CASTERGQGARPGYTF.

The chain combines TRBV14 with TRBJ1-4; 8 bases match TRBD1. The V segment lost 0 bases and the J segment 7 bases; nucleotides outside the gene matches: 10. Germline V CDR1 and CDR2: SGHDN, FVKESK. The CDR3 sequence is 17 residues long. The DNA for the CDR3 is TGTGCCAGCAGCCAAGAGTCCAGGACAGGGTTGAGTGAAAAACTGTTTTTT. Translating gives CASSQESRTGLSEKLFF.

The chain employs TRBV20-1 and TRBJ2-7; the D is unclear. The ends were cut back, 5 bases at V and 1 base at J, with 6 bases in the middle. CDR1 and CDR2 from the germline V gene are DFQATT and SNEGSKA (reference sequence). The CDR3 has 11 amino acids. CDR3 loop: CSALISYEQYF. CDR3 nucleotides: TGCAGTGCTCTGATTTCCTACGAGCAGTACTTC.

This chain uses TRBV7-9 with TRBJ1-5; the match to TRBD1 covers 7 bases. The trim removed 1 base at V and 4 bases at J, leaving 4 bases unmatched. Germline V gene data show CDR1 as SEHNR and CDR2 as FQNEAQ (reference sequence). This CDR3 has 15 amino acids. CDR3 sequence: CASSLVGTENQPQHF. In DNA form, the CDR3 reads TGTGCCAGCAGCTTAGTTGGGACAGAAAATCAGCCCCAGCATTTT. The complete variable domain, with remaining parts taken from reference TRBV7-9 and TRBJ1-5, reads DTGVSQNPRHKITKRGQNVTFRCDPISEHNRLYWYRQTLGQGPEFLTYFQNEAQLEKSRLLSDRFSAERPKGSFSTLEIQRTEQGDSAMYLCASSLVGTENQPQHFGDGTRLSIL.

The rearrangement links TRBV30 to TRBJ1-1; D call uncertain. Germline V lookup: CDR1 GTSNPN, CDR2 SVGIG (reference sequence). The CDR3 has 13 amino acids. Trimming left V 4 bases short and J 1 base short, with 10 bases between. CDR3 in amino acids: CAWTGQRNTEAFF. DNA for the CDR3: TGTGCCTGGACGGGTCAAAGGAACACTGAAGCTTTCTTT.

The chain recombines TRBV27 with TRBJ2-7; tentative D call: TRBD1 (6 bases). This CDR3 contains 12 residues. V lost 5 bases to trimming and J lost 7 bases, with 12 bases between them. Per germline, CDR1 MNHEY and CDR2 SMNVEV (reference sequence). CDR3 amino acids: CASSRDTGEQYF. In DNA, the CDR3 is TGTGCCAGCAGTCGGGACACGGGAGAGCAGTACTTC.

This clone has a single count. This rearrangement joins TRBV5-6 to TRBJ2-4, with 9 bases fitting TRBD1. V lost 4 bases, J lost 6 bases, and 14 bases stayed unmatched. Germline V lookup: CDR1 SGHDT, CDR2 YYEEEE. The CDR3 loop spans 17 amino acids. CDR3 in DNA: TGTGCCAGCAGCGCTAATCCGGGACAGGGTGCGGGAAACATTCAGTACTTC. This codes for CASSANPGQGAGNIQYF.